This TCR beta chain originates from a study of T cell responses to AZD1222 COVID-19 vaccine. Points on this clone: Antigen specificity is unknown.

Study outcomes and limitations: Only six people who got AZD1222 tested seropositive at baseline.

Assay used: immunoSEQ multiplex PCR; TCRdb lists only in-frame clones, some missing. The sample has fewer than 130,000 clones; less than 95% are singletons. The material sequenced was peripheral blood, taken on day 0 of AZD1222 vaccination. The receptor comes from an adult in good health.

CDR3 DNA sequence: TGTGCCAGTAACTTCAGGGGATTGAACACTGAAGCTTTCTTT. It yields the protein CASNFRGLNTEAFF. The V and J genes are TRBV19 and TRBJ1-1; a weak D match, TRBD1 (6 bases). Germline V gene sequence: CDR1 LNHDA, CDR2 SQIVND (reference sequence). V was cut by 7 bases and J by 0 bases, with 12 bases left in between. The CDR3 contains 14 residues. The full variable domain, its missing parts supplied by reference TRBV19 and TRBJ1-1, is DGGITQSPKYLFRKEGQNVTLSCEQNLNHDAMYWYRQDPGQGLRLIYYSQIVNDFQKGDIAEGYSVSREKKESFPLTVTSAQKNPTAFYLCASNFRGLNTEAFFGQGTRLTVV.